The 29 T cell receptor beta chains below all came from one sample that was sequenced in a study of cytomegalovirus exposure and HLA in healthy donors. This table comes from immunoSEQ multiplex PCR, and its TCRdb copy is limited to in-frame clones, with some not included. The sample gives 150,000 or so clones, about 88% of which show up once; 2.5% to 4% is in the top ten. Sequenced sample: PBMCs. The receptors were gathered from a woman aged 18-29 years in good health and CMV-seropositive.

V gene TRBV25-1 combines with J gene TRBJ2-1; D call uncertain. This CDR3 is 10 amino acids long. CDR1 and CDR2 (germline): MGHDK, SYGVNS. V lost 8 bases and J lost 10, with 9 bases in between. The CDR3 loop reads CASGAGEQFF. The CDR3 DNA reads TGTGCCAGCGGCGCCGGGGAGCAGTTCTTC. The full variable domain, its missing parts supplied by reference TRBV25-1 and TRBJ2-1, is EADIYQTPRYLVIGTGKKITLECSQTMGHDKMYWYQQDPGMELHLIHYSYGVNSTEKGDLSSESTVSRIRTEHFPLTLESARPSHTSQYLCASGAGEQFFGPGTRLTVL.

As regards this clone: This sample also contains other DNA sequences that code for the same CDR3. CDR3 sequence reads: CASSQDSGYEQYF. CDR3 sequence (DNA): TGCGCCAGCAGCCAAGATTCGGGGTACGAGCAGTACTTC. The chain uses TRBV4-1 and TRBJ2-7, with D perhaps matching TRBD2 (5 bases). Germline loops: CDR1 MGHRA, CDR2 YSYEKL. V lost 0 bases to trimming and J lost 4 bases, with 7 bases between them. The CDR3 is 13 amino acids.

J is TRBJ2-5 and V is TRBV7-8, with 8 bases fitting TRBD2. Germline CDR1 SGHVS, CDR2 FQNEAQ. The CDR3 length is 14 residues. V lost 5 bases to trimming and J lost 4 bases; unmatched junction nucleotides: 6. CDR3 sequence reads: CASSPMAGGETQYF. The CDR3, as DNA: TGTGCCAGCAGCCCGATGGCGGGAGGAGAGACCCAGTACTTC. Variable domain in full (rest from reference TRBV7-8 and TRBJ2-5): GAGVSQSPRYKVAKRGQDVALRCDPISGHVSLFWYQQALGQGPEFLTYFQNEAQLDKSGLPSDRFFAERPEGSVSTLKIQRTQQEDSAVYLCASSPMAGGETQYFGPGTRLLVL.

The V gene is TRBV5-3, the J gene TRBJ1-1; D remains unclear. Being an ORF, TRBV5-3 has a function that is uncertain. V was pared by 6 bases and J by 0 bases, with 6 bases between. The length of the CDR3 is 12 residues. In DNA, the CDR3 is TGTGCCAGAATTAGTTTGAACACTGAAGCTTTCTTT. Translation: CARISLNTEAFF.

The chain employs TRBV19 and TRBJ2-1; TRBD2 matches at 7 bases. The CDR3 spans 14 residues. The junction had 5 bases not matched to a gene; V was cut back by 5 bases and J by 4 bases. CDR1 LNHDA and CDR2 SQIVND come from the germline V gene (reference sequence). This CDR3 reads CASSVTGLYNEQFF. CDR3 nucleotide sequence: TGTGCCAGTAGTGTAACGGGACTATACAATGAGCAGTTCTTC.

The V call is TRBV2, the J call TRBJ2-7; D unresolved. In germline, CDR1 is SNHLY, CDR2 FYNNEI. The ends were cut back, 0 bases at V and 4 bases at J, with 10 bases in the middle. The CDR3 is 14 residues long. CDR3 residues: CASSEAHARYEQYF. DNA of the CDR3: TGTGCCAGCAGTGAAGCACACGCGAGGTACGAGCAGTACTTC. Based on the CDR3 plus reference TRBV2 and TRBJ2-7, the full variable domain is EPEVTQTPSHQVTQMGQEVILRCVPISNHLYFYWYRQILGQKVEFLVSFYNNEISEKSEIFDDQFSVERPDGSNFTLKIRSTKLEDSAMYFCASSEAHARYEQYFGPGTRLTVT.

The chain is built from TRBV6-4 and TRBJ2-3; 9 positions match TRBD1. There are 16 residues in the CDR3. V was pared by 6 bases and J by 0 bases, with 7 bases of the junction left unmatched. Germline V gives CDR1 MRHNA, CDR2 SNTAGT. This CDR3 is CASSSQGADSTDTQYF. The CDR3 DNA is TGTGCCAGCAGCTCACAGGGGGCAGATAGCACAGATACGCAGTATTTT.

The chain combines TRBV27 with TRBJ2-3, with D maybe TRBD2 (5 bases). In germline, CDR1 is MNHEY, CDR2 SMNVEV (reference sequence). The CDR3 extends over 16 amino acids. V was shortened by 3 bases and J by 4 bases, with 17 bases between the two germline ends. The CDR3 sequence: CASSFYRASTADTQYF. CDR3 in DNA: TGTGCCAGCAGTTTCTATCGGGCTAGCACCGCAGATACGCAGTATTTT.

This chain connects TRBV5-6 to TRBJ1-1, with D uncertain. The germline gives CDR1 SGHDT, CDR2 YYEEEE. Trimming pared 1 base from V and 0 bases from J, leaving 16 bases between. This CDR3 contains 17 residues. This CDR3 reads CASSLMADVIMNTEAFF. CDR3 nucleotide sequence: TGTGCCAGCAGCTTGATGGCGGATGTCATCATGAACACTGAAGCTTTCTTT.

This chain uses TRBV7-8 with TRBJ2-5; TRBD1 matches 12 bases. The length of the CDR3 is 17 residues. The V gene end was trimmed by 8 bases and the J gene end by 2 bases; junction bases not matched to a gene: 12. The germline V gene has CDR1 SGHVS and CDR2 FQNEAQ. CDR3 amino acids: CASYRDRGRLAQETQYF. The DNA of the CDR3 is TGTGCCAGCTACCGGGACAGGGGGCGTCTTGCTCAAGAGACCCAGTACTTC.

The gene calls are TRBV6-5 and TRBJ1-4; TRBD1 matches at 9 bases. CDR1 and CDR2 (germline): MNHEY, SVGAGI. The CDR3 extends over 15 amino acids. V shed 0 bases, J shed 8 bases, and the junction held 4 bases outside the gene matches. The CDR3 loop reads CASSYSRDRAEKLFF. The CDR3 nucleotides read TGTGCCAGCAGTTACTCGAGGGACAGGGCCGAAAAACTGTTTTTT.

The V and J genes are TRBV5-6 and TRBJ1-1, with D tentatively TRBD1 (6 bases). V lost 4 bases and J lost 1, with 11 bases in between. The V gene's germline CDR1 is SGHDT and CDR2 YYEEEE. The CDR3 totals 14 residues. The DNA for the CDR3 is TGTGCCAGCAGCAACCGGGGGGCGAACACTGAAGCTTTCTTT. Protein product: CASSNRGANTEAFF.

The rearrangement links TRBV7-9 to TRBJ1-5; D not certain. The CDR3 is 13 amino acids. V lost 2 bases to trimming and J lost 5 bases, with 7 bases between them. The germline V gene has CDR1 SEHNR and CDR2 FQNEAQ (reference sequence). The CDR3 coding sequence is TGTGCCAGCAGCTTACAAGGAGATCAGCCCCAGCATTTT. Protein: CASSLQGDQPQHF.

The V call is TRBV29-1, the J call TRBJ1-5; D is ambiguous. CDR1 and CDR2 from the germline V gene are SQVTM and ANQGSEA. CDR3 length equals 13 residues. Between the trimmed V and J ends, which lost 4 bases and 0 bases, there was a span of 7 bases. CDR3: CSVVTDSNQPQHF. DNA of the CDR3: TGCAGCGTTGTTACAGATAGCAATCAGCCCCAGCATTTT.

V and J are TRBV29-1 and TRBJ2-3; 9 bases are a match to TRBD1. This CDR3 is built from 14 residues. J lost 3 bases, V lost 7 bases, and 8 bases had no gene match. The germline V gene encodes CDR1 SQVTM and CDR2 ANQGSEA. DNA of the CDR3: TGCAGCGCCACAGGGGGCGCGGGTACAGATACGCAGTATTTT. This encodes CSATGGAGTDTQYF.

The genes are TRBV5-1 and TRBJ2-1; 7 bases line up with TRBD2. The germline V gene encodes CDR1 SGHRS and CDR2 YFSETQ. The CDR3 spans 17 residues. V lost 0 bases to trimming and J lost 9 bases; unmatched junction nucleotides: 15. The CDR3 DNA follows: TGCGCCAGCAGCTTGGACTCCTCTAGCGGAGGGTGGGGTGAGCAGTTCTTC. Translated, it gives CASSLDSSSGGWGEQFF.

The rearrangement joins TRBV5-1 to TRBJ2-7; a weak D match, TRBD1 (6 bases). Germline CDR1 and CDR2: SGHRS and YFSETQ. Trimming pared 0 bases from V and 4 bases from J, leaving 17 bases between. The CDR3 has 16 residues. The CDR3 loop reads CASSLAQGRARYEQYF. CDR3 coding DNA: TGCGCCAGCAGCTTGGCGCAGGGGAGAGCACGATACGAGCAGTACTTC.

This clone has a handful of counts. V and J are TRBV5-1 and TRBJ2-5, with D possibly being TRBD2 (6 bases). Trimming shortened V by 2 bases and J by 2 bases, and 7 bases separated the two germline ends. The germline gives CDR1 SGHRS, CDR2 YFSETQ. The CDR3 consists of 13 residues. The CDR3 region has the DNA TGCGCCAGCAGCTTCGGGGGTCAAGAGACCCAGTACTTC. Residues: CASSFGGQETQYF. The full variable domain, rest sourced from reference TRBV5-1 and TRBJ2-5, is KAGVTQTPRYLIKTRGQQVTLSCSPISGHRSVSWYQQTPGQGLQFLFEYFSETQRNKGNFPGRFSGRQFSNSRSEMNVSTLELGDSALYLCASSFGGQETQYFGPGTRLLVL.

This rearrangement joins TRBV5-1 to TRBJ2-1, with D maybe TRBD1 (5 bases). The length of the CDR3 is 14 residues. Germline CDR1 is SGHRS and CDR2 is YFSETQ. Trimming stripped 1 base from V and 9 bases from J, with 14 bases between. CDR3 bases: TGCGCCAGCAGCTTGAGCCAGGGCCCTAGTGAGCAGTTCTTC. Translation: CASSLSQGPSEQFF.

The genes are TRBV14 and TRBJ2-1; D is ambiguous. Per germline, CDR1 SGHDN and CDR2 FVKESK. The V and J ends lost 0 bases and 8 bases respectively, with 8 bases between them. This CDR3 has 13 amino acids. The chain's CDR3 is CASSQDLGDEQFF. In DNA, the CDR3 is TGTGCCAGCAGCCAAGATTTGGGCGATGAGCAGTTCTTC.

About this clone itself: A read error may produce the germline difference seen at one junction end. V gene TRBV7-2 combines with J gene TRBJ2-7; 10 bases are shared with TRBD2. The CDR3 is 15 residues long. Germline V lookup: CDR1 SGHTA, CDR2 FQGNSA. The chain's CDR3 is CASSLSSGSINEQYF. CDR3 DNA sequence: TGTGCTAGCAGCTTATCTAGCGGGAGTATTAACGAGCAGTACTTC. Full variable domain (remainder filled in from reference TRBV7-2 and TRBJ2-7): GAGVSQSPSNKVTEKGKDVELRCDPISGHTALYWYRQSLGQGLEFLIYFQGNSAPDKSGLPSDRFSAERTGGSVSTLTIQRTQQEDSAVYLCASSLSSGSINEQYFGPGTRLTVT.

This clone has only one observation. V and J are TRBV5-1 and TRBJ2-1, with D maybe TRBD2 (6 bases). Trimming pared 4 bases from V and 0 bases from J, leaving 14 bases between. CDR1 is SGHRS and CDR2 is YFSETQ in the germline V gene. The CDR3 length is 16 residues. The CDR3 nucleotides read TGCGCCAGCAGCCGGGAGACCCTAAGCTCCTACAATGAGCAGTTCTTC. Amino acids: CASSRETLSSYNEQFF.

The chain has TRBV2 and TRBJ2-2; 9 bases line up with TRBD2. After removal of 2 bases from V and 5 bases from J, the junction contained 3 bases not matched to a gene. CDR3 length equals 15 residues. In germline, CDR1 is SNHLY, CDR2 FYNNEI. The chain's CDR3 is CASSELAGGTGELFF. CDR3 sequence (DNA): TGTGCCAGCAGTGAATTGGCGGGAGGGACCGGGGAGCTGTTTTTT.

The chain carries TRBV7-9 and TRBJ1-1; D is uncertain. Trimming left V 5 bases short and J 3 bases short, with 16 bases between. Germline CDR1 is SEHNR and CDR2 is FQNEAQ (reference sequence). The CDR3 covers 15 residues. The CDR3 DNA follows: TGTGCCAGCAGCGGAGAGCGTCCACCGTACACTGAAGCTTTCTTT. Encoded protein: CASSGERPPYTEAFF.

The CDR3 coding sequence is TGTGCCTGGAGAGCACCCGGGACAGGAACATACGAGCAGTACTTC. It yields the protein CAWRAPGTGTYEQYF. The chain has TRBV30 and TRBJ2-7, with TRBD1 matching 8 bases. Per germline, CDR1 GTSNPN and CDR2 SVGIG (reference sequence). The J segment lost 4 bases and the V segment lost 3 bases, leaving 11 bases of the junction unmatched. The CDR3 consists of 15 residues.

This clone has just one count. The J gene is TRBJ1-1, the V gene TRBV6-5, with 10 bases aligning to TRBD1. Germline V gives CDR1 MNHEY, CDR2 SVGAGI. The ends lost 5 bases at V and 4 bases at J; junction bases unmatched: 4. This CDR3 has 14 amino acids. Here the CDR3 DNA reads TGTGCCAGCAGTGGGGACAGGGGTGGCACTGAAGCTTTCTTT. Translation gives CASSGDRGGTEAFF.

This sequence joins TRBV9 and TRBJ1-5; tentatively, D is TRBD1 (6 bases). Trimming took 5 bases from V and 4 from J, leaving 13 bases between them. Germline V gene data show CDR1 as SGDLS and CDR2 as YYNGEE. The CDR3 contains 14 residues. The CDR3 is CASRGGLPNQPQHF. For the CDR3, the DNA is TGTGCCAGCAGGGGGGGGCTGCCGAATCAGCCCCAGCATTTT.

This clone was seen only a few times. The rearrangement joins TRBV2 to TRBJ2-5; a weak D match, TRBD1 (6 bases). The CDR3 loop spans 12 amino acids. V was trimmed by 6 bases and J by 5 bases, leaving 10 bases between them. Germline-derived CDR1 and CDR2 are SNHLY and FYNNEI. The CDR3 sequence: CASSTGLETQYF. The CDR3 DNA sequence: TGTGCCAGCAGCACAGGGTTGGAGACCCAGTACTTC.

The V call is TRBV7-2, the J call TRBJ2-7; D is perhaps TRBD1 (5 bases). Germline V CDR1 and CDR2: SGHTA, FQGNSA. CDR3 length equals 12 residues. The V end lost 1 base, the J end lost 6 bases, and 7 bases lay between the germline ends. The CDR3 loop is CASSLGQLEQYF. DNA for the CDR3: TGTGCCAGCAGCTTAGGACAGCTCGAGCAGTACTTC.